Listed here is a single T cell receptor (beta chain). What it binds is unknown. This entry is derived from a study of T cell responses to AZD1222 COVID-19 vaccine. Study-level results: Only a handful of AZD1222 recipients, more than five in all, had baseline seropositivity. Most donors were white British, females outnumbered males, and clonal diversity was possibly underestimated.

V lost 2 bases, J lost 4 bases, and 1 base stayed unmatched. The CDR3 consists of 13 residues. Per the germline V gene, CDR1 is SGHAT and CDR2 is FQDESV (reference sequence). This table comes from immunoSEQ multiplex PCR, and its TCRdb copy is limited to in-frame clones, with some not included. The sample records roughly 170,000 clones, just over 85% being singletons. The input for sequencing was peripheral blood, taken on day 0 of AZD1222 vaccination. This rearrangement joins TRBV11-1 to TRBJ1-2, with 7 bases aligning to TRBD1. The receptor was derived from an adult in good health. The chain's CDR3 is CASSLRQGYGYTF. In nucleotides, the CDR3 is TGTGCCAGCAGCTTAAGACAGGGCTATGGCTACACCTTC.